A selection of T cell receptor beta chains follows, all from one sample in a study of T cell responses to AZD1222 COVID-19 vaccine. TCRdb's table, derived via immunoSEQ multiplex PCR, lists solely in-frame clones and lacks some. This repertoire shows roughly 170,000 clones, around nine tenths found once; its top ten account for 0.49%. Material: peripheral blood, obtained on day 0 of AZD1222 vaccination. The origin of the receptors is an adult in good health. Both conserved end residues are part of each CDR3. The D gene is left open where the match is weak. Clone size is stated in some rows and not others, as once, few, many or a class when expanded.

cdr3_nt: TGTGCCAGCAGTTCGGGGTTGGGTGGGAGCAATCAGCCCCAGCATTTT
cdr3_aa: CASSSGLGGSNQPQHF
clone_size: few
v_call: TRBV28
j_call: TRBJ1-5
d_call: -

cdr3_nt: TGTGCCAGCAGGGCCCCGGGGCTTCTGACGCCCCAGCATTTT
cdr3_aa: CASRAPGLLTPQHF
clone_size: -
v_call: TRBV25-1
j_call: TRBJ1-5
d_call: -

cdr3_nt: TGTGCCAGCAGCAAAGCGATAGGAGCGGGAGCTCGTCGAGAGACCCAGTACTTC
cdr3_aa: CASSKAIGAGARRETQYF
clone_size: -
v_call: TRBV21-1
j_call: TRBJ2-5
d_call: -

cdr3_nt: TGTGCCAGCAGCTTAGTGGCGGGTAGGAGCTCCTACAATGAGCAGTTCTTC
cdr3_aa: CASSLVAGRSSYNEQFF
clone_size: -
v_call: TRBV7-2
j_call: TRBJ2-1
d_call: -

cdr3_nt: TGTGCCTGGGATTCAGGCTGGGGACGGAACACCGGGGAGCTGTTTTTT
cdr3_aa: CAWDSGWGRNTGELFF
clone_size: once
v_call: TRBV30
j_call: TRBJ2-2
d_call: -

cdr3_nt: TGCGCCAGCAGCCTAACTCCGGGGGCACAAGAGACCCAGTACTTC
cdr3_aa: CASSLTPGAQETQYF
clone_size: few
v_call: TRBV5-1
j_call: TRBJ2-5
d_call: -

cdr3_nt: TGTGCCATCAGTGACTCGGGCCGAACTGAAGCTTTCTTT
cdr3_aa: CAISDSGRTEAFF
clone_size: -
v_call: TRBV10-3
j_call: TRBJ1-1
d_call: -

cdr3_nt: TGCGCCAGCAGCCAAGAGGAGGTATTAAATGGTTCACCCCTCCACTTT
cdr3_aa: CASSQEEVLNGSPLHF
clone_size: -
v_call: TRBV4-3
j_call: TRBJ1-6
d_call: -

cdr3_nt: TGTGCCAGCAGTGAATCAGGCTTATATCAGCCCCAGCATTTT
cdr3_aa: CASSESGLYQPQHF
clone_size: -
v_call: TRBV25-1
j_call: TRBJ1-5
d_call: -

cdr3_nt: TGTGCCAGCAGCCAAGACAGGGTGAGGAATCAGCCCCAGCATTTT
cdr3_aa: CASSQDRVRNQPQHF
clone_size: -
v_call: TRBV6-5
j_call: TRBJ1-5
d_call: TRBD1

cdr3_nt: TGTGCCAGCAGCGTAATCTCGGGGGCAGATACGCAGTATTTT
cdr3_aa: CASSVISGADTQYF
clone_size: -
v_call: TRBV9
j_call: TRBJ2-3
d_call: -

cdr3_nt: TGTGCCAGCAGCTCCCGACCGAATTCACCCCTCCACTTT
cdr3_aa: CASSSRPNSPLHF
clone_size: -
v_call: TRBV5-6
j_call: TRBJ1-6
d_call: -

cdr3_nt: TGTGCCAGCACCGTAGGGACAGCCAGCACAGATACGCAGTATTTT
cdr3_aa: CASTVGTASTDTQYF
clone_size: -
v_call: TRBV2
j_call: TRBJ2-3
d_call: TRBD1

cdr3_nt: TGTGCCAGCAGTGGGCAGGGTAGTGTTAGTGAAAAACTGTTTTTT
cdr3_aa: CASSGQGSVSEKLFF
clone_size: -
v_call: TRBV2
j_call: TRBJ1-4
d_call: -

cdr3_nt: TGTGCCAGCAGCTTGGGTCAGCGGGTCTCCTACAATGAGCAGTTCTTC
cdr3_aa: CASSLGQRVSYNEQFF
clone_size: -
v_call: TRBV5-4
j_call: TRBJ2-1
d_call: -

cdr3_nt: TGTGCCTGGAGTGAGGCGTTAGGCCTCGGGCCAGATACGCAGTATTTT
cdr3_aa: CAWSEALGLGPDTQYF
clone_size: -
v_call: TRBV30
j_call: TRBJ2-3
d_call: -

cdr3_nt: TGTGCCAGTAGTAGGGGACAGGGGAGTTCCTACGAGCAGTACTTC
cdr3_aa: CASSRGQGSSYEQYF
clone_size: -
v_call: TRBV19
j_call: TRBJ2-7
d_call: TRBD1